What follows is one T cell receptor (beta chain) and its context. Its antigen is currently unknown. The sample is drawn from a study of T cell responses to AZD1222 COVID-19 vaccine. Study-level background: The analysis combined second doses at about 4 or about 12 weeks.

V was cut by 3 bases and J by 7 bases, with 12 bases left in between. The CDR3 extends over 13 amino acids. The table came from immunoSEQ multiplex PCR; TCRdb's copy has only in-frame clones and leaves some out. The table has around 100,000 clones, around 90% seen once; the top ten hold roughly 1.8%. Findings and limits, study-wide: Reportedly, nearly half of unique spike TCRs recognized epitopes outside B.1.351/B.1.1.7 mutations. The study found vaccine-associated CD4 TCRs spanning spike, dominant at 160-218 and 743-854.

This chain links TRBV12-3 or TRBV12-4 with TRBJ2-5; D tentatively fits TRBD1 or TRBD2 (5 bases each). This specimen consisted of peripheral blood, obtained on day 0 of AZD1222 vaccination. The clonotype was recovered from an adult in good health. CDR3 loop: CASSLGPTTTQYF. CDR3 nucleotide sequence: TGTGCCAGCAGTTTGGGACCCACGACGACCCAGTACTTC.